This TCR beta chain appears in the sequencing data of a study of T cells in Graves' hyperthyroidism and ophthalmopathy. This CDR3 spans 13 amino acids. Germline lookup yields CDR1 ENHRY and CDR2 SYGVKD. V was pared by 6 bases and J by 1 base, with 9 bases between. Researchers amplified the TCR beta CDR3 regions from RNA transcripts. Primed by the HTBI set, a first-round RT-PCR was run on the TCR CDR3. Using its own MiXCR run on the multiplex PCR reads, TCRdb lists one record per CDR3 protein. Of around 700,000 distinct CDR3 sequences in the sample, 18% were seen once. This receptor was obtained from a woman in her forties or fifties with Graves' hyperthyroidism that later progressed to Graves' ophthalmopathy. The sample taken for sequencing was blood. The chain combines TRBV10-3 with TRBJ1-1; D not certain. CDR3 nucleotide sequence: TGTGCCATCAGACCGGACGCGAACACTGAAGCTTTCTTT. Its protein is CAIRPDANTEAFF.